The T cell receptor (beta chain) described here comes from a study of T cell repertoires in cytomegalovirus infection. Study-wide background: Indicated by public TCR beta signatures were CMV infection and matching HLA type. Whole-study results and caveats: Summed frequency of public TCR beta families distinguished CMV carriers with the relevant HLA. CMV-specific TCR beta clonotypes restricted by HLA-C were the ones dominating the ex vivo response.

This clonotype was recorded many times. Its antigen is unidentified. TCRdb reanalysed the reads using MiXCR and keeps one entry per CDR3 protein. The sample contains 200,000 to 300,000 distinct CDR3 sequences, roughly 12% of which appear only once. CDR1 and CDR2 (germline): MDHEN, SYDVKM. V lost 6 bases and J lost 1, with 13 bases in between. The length of the CDR3 is 15 residues. V is TRBV28 and J is TRBJ2-4; no firm D call. Sequencing was done on a sample of PBMCs. The receptor was derived from a human donor in good health (CMV status not recorded). Some clones in this sample may be carry-over from other donors' samples. The CDR3 reads CASSPAGSAKNIQYF. As DNA, the CDR3 is TGTGCCAGCAGCCCTGCTGGATCGGCCAAAAACATTCAGTACTTC.